A single sample gave rise to the 14 T cell receptor beta chains below, sequenced in a study of Ad26.COV2.S vaccination and SARS-CoV-2 variants. Treatment here: 15 to 20 received Ad26.COV2.S at low or high dose, single or two shots; about 5 received placebo; per-sample allocation not given. Collection of samples fell on day 63 after the first vaccine or placebo injection. The protocol was immunoSEQ multiplex PCR, while the TCRdb copy is restricted to in-frame clones and leaves out a portion. The repertoire holds some 340,000 clones, with around 81% as singletons. The sample here was peripheral blood, taken in a trial of Ad26.COV2.S vaccine versus placebo. These receptors all come from a person aged 18-65 years who received the Ad26.COV2.S COVID-19 vaccine or a placebo.

This clone was recorded once. V and J are TRBV11-2 and TRBJ2-2; tentative D call: TRBD2 (5 bases). V was cut by 5 bases and J by 6 bases, with 10 bases left in between. The CDR3 is 13 residues long. Germline values: CDR1 SGHAT, CDR2 FQNNGV. The CDR3 protein is CASSPLGSGELFF. Written as DNA, the CDR3 is TGTGCCAGCAGCCCACTAGGTTCCGGGGAGCTGTTTTTT.

This chain links TRBV19 with TRBJ1-5, with 9 bases lining up with TRBD1. J lost 6 bases, V lost 4 bases, and 7 bases had no gene match. The CDR3 is 15 amino acids. Per the germline V gene, CDR1 is LNHDA and CDR2 is SQIVND (reference sequence). The CDR3 is CASSTTGGLGQPQHF. In DNA form, the CDR3 reads TGTGCCAGTAGTACGACAGGGGGGCTGGGTCAGCCCCAGCATTTT.

The rearrangement joins TRBV6-6 to TRBJ2-7; 7 bases match TRBD1. Unmatched junction bases numbered 14, after V lost 6 bases and J lost 3 bases. This CDR3 has 16 residues. Germline CDR1 and CDR2: MNHNY and SVGAGI (reference sequence). This chain's CDR3 is CASSPTPGTVNYEQYF. The DNA of the CDR3 is TGTGCCAGCAGCCCTACCCCAGGGACAGTGAACTACGAGCAGTACTTC.

J is TRBJ2-6 and V is TRBV18; 8 bases map to TRBD1. From germline, CDR1 is KGHSH and CDR2 LQKENI. The CDR3 has 17 amino acids. V trimming: 6 bases; J trimming: 3 bases; junction bases outside the gene matches: 10. The CDR3 bases are TGTGCCAGCTCGATAGGACAGGGAAGGAGTGGGGCCAACGTCCTGACTTTC. This sequence encodes CASSIGQGRSGANVLTF. The full variable domain, in which reference TRBV18 and TRBJ2-6 provide the parts outside the CDR3, is NAGVMQNPRHLVRRRGQEARLRCSPMKGHSHVYWYRQLPEEGLKFMVYLQKENIIDESGMPKERFSAEFPKEGPSILRIQQVVRGDSAAYFCASSIGQGRSGANVLTFGAGSRLTVL.

The CDR3 coding sequence is TGTGCCAGCAGCCTTCAGGGGGCCGGACAGCCCCAGCATTTT. Amino acids: CASSLQGAGQPQHF. V and J are TRBV3-1 (or the pseudogene TRBV3-2) and TRBJ1-5, with TRBD1 identical over 8 bases. Germline V gene lookup returns CDR1 LGHDT and CDR2 YNNKEL (reference sequence). There are 14 residues in the CDR3. Unmatched junction bases numbered 6, after V lost 4 bases and J lost 7 bases.

The chain's CDR3 is CASSLDRGGTSGNTIYF. CDR3 nucleotide sequence: TGCGCCAGCAGCTTGGACCGAGGCGGTACCTCTGGAAACACCATATATTTT. The chain combines TRBV5-1 with TRBJ1-3; the D is unclear. The CDR3 has 17 residues. Looked up from germline, CDR1 is SGHRS and CDR2 is YFSETQ. The V gene lost 0 bases and the J gene lost 0 bases, with 13 bases spanning the gap.

Of note for this clone: In the same sample, other DNA sequences code for this CDR3. The chain is built from TRBV7-3 and TRBJ1-1; 8 bases are shared with TRBD1. V was clipped by 3 bases and J by 4 bases; unmatched bases: 1. The length of the CDR3 is 13 residues. Germline CDR1 is SGHTA and CDR2 is FQGTGA. CDR3 DNA sequence: TGTGCCAGCAGCTTCACAGGGGGCACTGAAGCTTTCTTT. This codes for CASSFTGGTEAFF.

The rearrangement links TRBV18 to TRBJ1-1, with unresolved D. The CDR3 contains 13 residues. V was cut by 1 base and J by 5 bases, with 8 bases left in between. The germline gives CDR1 KGHSH, CDR2 LQKENI. The CDR3 coding sequence is TGTGCCAGCTCACCACAGGGTAGGACTGAAGCTTTCTTT. Encoded protein: CASSPQGRTEAFF.

J is TRBJ2-3 and V is TRBV5-1; maybe TRBD1 (6 bases). CDR1 is SGHRS, CDR2 YFSETQ, per germline. With 1 base removed from V and 2 bases from J, the gap between germline ends came to 17 bases. This CDR3 spans 17 amino acids. Here the CDR3 reads CASSLPQFRTDTDTQYF. CDR3 nucleotides: TGCGCCAGCAGCTTGCCCCAGTTTAGGACAGACACAGATACGCAGTATTTT.

The chain has TRBV6-5 and TRBJ1-5; D not certain. The CDR3 spans 15 residues. Trimming shortened V by 4 bases and J by 5 bases, and 15 bases separated the two germline ends. Looked up from germline, CDR1 is MNHEY and CDR2 is SVGAGI. CDR3 DNA: TGTGCCAGCAGTTCGGAGTGGGCAGGAGATCAGCCCCAGCATTTT. Its protein is CASSSEWAGDQPQHF.

This rearrangement joins TRBV18 to TRBJ1-4; D gene ambiguous. The CDR3 contains 14 residues. Germline V gene lookup returns CDR1 KGHSH and CDR2 LQKENI. V lost 3 bases, J lost 5 bases, and 10 bases lay in between. This CDR3 reads CASSPPGSNEKLFF. CDR3 nucleotide sequence: TGTGCCAGCTCACCCCCTGGCAGCAATGAAAAACTGTTTTTT. Full variable domain (outside the CDR3, taken from reference TRBV18 and TRBJ1-4): NAGVMQNPRHLVRRRGQEARLRCSPMKGHSHVYWYRQLPEEGLKFMVYLQKENIIDESGMPKERFSAEFPKEGPSILRIQQVVRGDSAAYFCASSPPGSNEKLFFGSGTQLSVL.

The chain couples TRBV15 to TRBJ2-5, with D maybe TRBD2 (6 bases). Germline V gene sequence: CDR1 LNHNV, CDR2 YYDKDF (reference sequence). The CDR3 spans 15 residues. Trimming removed 0 bases from V and 5 bases from J, with 13 bases in between. The CDR3 spells CATSRDRTGEETQYF. CDR3 bases: TGTGCCACCAGCAGAGATAGGACGGGGGAGGAGACCCAGTACTTC.

The chain employs TRBV19 and TRBJ1-5; 9 positions agree with TRBD1. The V and J ends lost 4 bases and 5 bases, in that order; junction bases with no gene match: 9. This CDR3 is built from 16 residues. Germline V gene lookup returns CDR1 LNHDA and CDR2 SQIVND (reference sequence). As DNA, the CDR3 is TGTGCCAGTAGTACTCGACAGGGGGGATTGTATCAGCCCCAGCATTTT. This codes for CASSTRQGGLYQPQHF.

J is TRBJ2-2 and V is TRBV12-3 or TRBV12-4; TRBD1 or TRBD2 may be the D gene (5 bases each). The CDR3 has 13 residues. With 8 bases removed from V and 4 bases from J, the gap between germline ends came to 11 bases. In DNA form, the CDR3 reads TGTGCCAGCGAGGGACCGTTCACCGGGGAGCTGTTTTTT. It is translated as CASEGPFTGELFF.